The source of this TCR beta chain is a study of a mutant IDH1 vaccine in newly diagnosed glioma. Study summary: Males made up approximately 60% and females around 38% of treated patients, whose mean age was roughly 40 years. Those enrolled had earlier been treated with radiotherapy, temozolomide, or both, mostly both.

Notes on the study in general: It seemed that pseudoprogression was not linked to changes in the top peripheral T cell clonotypes.

TCRdb keeps only in-frame clones here, not all; method: immunoSEQ multiplex PCR. The sample holds roughly 70,000 clones, roughly 85% seen once. Time point in this sample: baseline, week 1 (first vaccination visit). Treatment described: pre-vaccination baseline after standard-of-care therapy. Germline CDR1 is MGHRA and CDR2 is YSYEKL. The CDR3 contains 13 residues. V was trimmed by 4 bases and J by 8 bases, leaving 14 bases between them. For this clone: Its target is unknown.

V gene TRBV4-1 combines with J gene TRBJ1-2; D possibly corresponds to TRBD1 (5 bases). The sample here was PBMCs, taken from a glioma patient treated with radiotherapy, temozolomide or both. The clonotype was recovered from a man younger than 45 with glioma. The DNA for the CDR3 is TGCGCCAGCAGCCGGGAGGGGAATAGGGGCTACACCTTC. Protein: CASSREGNRGYTF.